The 11 T cell receptor beta chains below come from one sample, sequenced in a study of OX40 agonist ivuxolimab in advanced cancers. Profiled with immunoSEQ multiplex PCR; TCRdb holds only in-frame clones, not every one. The sample records approximately 52,000 clones, 86% being singletons. The material sequenced was CD4+ or CD8+ T cells sorted from blood, taken in a trial of the OX40 agonist ivuxolimab. These TCRs come from an adult with an advanced solid tumor such as melanoma, head and neck, liver or kidney cancer.

The chain has TRBV10-3 and TRBJ2-2, with D uncertain. V lost 6 bases to trimming and J lost 4 bases, with 15 bases between them. This CDR3 has 15 residues. Germline CDR1 ENHRY, CDR2 SYGVKD. DNA for the CDR3: TGTGCCATCAGGCCGTCAGAGGCTGGCACCGGGGAGCTGTTTTTT. This encodes CAIRPSEAGTGELFF.

The chain uses TRBV29-1 and TRBJ1-3, with TRBD1 as a possible D gene (6 bases). The J call may be faulty, since TRBJ2-2 better matches the DNA end. CDR3 length: 13 amino acids. Looked up from germline, CDR1 is SQVTM and CDR2 is ANQGSEA. CDR3 sequence: CSVEQGFTGELFF. The DNA for the CDR3 is TGCAGCGTAGAACAGGGATTCACCGGGGAGCTGTTTTTT.

A single count supports this clone. This chain uses TRBV7-6 with TRBJ2-7; perhaps D is TRBD1 or TRBD2 (5 bases each). CDR3 length equals 14 residues. Germline V gene sequence: CDR1 SGHVS, CDR2 FNYEAQ. Trimming removed 7 bases at V and 0 bases at J, with 13 bases between. The CDR3 DNA reads TGTGCCAGCATCCGGGACCAGAGCTCCTACGAGCAGTACTTC. This gives the protein CASIRDQSSYEQYF. Full variable domain (missing parts from reference TRBV7-6 and TRBJ2-7): GAGVSQSPRYKVTKRGQDVALRCDPISGHVSLYWYRQALGQGPEFLTYFNYEAQQDKSGLPNDRFSAERPEGSISTLTIQRTEQRDSAMYRCASIRDQSSYEQYFGPGTRLTVT.

This chain links TRBV28 with TRBJ2-7; 7 nucleotides align to TRBD1. The CDR3 sequence is 14 residues long. J gave up 0 bases and V 5 bases, and 4 bases lay outside the gene matches. CDR1 MDHEN and CDR2 SYDVKM come from the germline V gene. CDR3 in amino acids: CASSTGASSYEQYF. CDR3 DNA sequence: TGTGCCAGCAGTACAGGGGCGAGCTCCTACGAGCAGTACTTC.

The chain joins TRBV18 to TRBJ2-7, with 10 bases that match TRBD1. The CDR3 is 15 residues long. Germline V gene data show CDR1 as KGHSH and CDR2 as LQKENI. Trimming at V came to 3 bases and at J to 1 base, leaving 3 bases not matched to a gene. The CDR3 reads CASSPDRGASYEQYF. The CDR3 nucleotides are TGTGCCAGCTCACCGGACAGGGGGGCGTCCTACGAGCAGTACTTC.

This rearrangement joins TRBV20-1 to TRBJ1-3; D is possibly TRBD1 (5 bases). The germline V gene encodes CDR1 DFQATT and CDR2 SNEGSKA (reference sequence). This CDR3 is built from 11 residues. Trimming removed 7 bases from V and 12 bases from J, with 16 bases in between. As DNA, the CDR3 is TGCAGTGTTCGGGAAGGGGCGGTCATATATTTT. The encoded protein is CSVREGAVIYF.

The chain uses TRBV15 and TRBJ1-1, with D unclear. Germline V gene sequence: CDR1 LNHNV, CDR2 YYDKDF (reference sequence). V was shortened by 0 bases and J by 5 bases, with 16 bases between the two germline ends. The CDR3 runs to 16 residues. The CDR3 DNA reads as TGTGCCACCAGCAGAGAGGGGTTCAGTTTGGGGACTGAAGCTTTCTTT. Translating it yields CATSREGFSLGTEAFF.

The sample holds a few counts of this clone. The gene calls are TRBV7-6 and TRBJ2-5, with D uncertain. Germline CDR1 is SGHVS and CDR2 is FNYEAQ. The CDR3 consists of 13 residues. V shed 5 bases and J shed 5 bases, with 12 bases lying between them. The DNA for the CDR3 is TGTGCCAGCAGCCTAGGGATTCGGGAGACCCAGTACTTC. The encoded protein is CASSLGIRETQYF.

CDR3 DNA sequence: TGTGCCAGCAGCCCCGGACAGATTCCCACAGATACGCAGTATTTT. Amino acid sequence: CASSPGQIPTDTQYF. The rearrangement links TRBV6-5 to TRBJ2-3, with a possible D match to TRBD1 (6 bases). The CDR3 totals 15 residues. Between the trimmed V and J ends, which lost 6 bases and 2 bases, there was a span of 15 bases. CDR1 MNHEY and CDR2 SVGAGI come from the germline V gene.

The CDR3 DNA sequence: TGTGCCAGCAGGGGGGGACTCTTAGTAAGCTACGAGCAGTACTTC. This codes for CASRGGLLVSYEQYF. V and J are TRBV2 and TRBJ2-7; D perhaps matches TRBD2 (6 bases). Trimming removed 6 bases from V and 3 bases from J, with 18 bases in between. Germline CDR1 is SNHLY and CDR2 is FYNNEI. CDR3 length: 15 residues.

The chain joins TRBV5-4 to TRBJ1-2; tentative D call: TRBD1 (6 bases). CDR1 is SGHNT, CDR2 YYREEE, per germline (reference sequence). The CDR3 runs 13 residues. V was shortened by 10 bases and J by 7 bases, with 20 bases between the two germline ends. CDR3 sequence (DNA): TGTGCCGGCCTGGGGGGCGGACCTATTGGCTACACCTTC. Translated: CAGLGGGPIGYTF. The variable domain in full, completed from reference TRBV5-4 and TRBJ1-2, reads ETGVTQSPTHLIKTRGQQVTLRCSSQSGHNTVSWYQQALGQGPQFIFQYYREEENGRGNFPPRFSGLQFPNYSSELNVNALELDDSALYLCAGLGGGPIGYTFGSGTRLTVV.